The 18 T cell receptor beta chains reported below all come from one sample, sequenced in a study of CD8+ T cells in alopecia areata (dated by TCRdb to the late 2010s). Preparation of the library involved the immunoSEQ multiplex PCR assay. For TCR sequencing, RNA was extracted from every sample and reverse transcribed into cDNA to serve as template. The table was pulled from immuneACCESS by TCRdb, which kept in-frame rearrangements only. Such tables lose some clones; where checked, under half of the loss comes from unresolved V genes, and the rest has no known cause. The sample yields around 120,000 clones; around two fifths were counted once. The ten largest make up 3% to 3.5% of the sample. Sequenced material: CD4+ T cells sorted from blood. The receptor source for this set is a human donor with alopecia areata.

This clone was counted only a few times. CDR3 loop: CASKASGPSSYEQYF. The CDR3 DNA reads as TGTGCCAGCAAGGCTAGCGGGCCAAGCTCCTACGAGCAGTACTTC. The chain joins TRBV2 to TRBJ2-7, with 8 bases aligning to TRBD2. The junction had 8 bases not matched to a gene; V was cut back by 7 bases and J by 0 bases. This CDR3 is built from 15 residues. Germline loops: CDR1 SNHLY, CDR2 FYNNEI.

This clone was counted a few times. This chain connects TRBV6-6 to TRBJ2-3; the D is unclear. CDR3 length: 11 residues. Germline V gene sequence: CDR1 MNHNY, CDR2 SVGAGI (reference sequence). V was cut by 6 bases and J by 3 bases, with 4 bases left in between. The CDR3 protein is CASSQTDTQYF. CDR3 DNA: TGTGCCAGCAGCCAGACAGATACGCAGTATTTT.

This clone appeared a few times. The chain recombines TRBV29-1 with TRBJ2-1; D perhaps matches TRBD1 (6 bases). The V and J ends lost 6 bases and 1 base respectively, with 10 bases between them. The germline V gene has CDR1 SQVTM and CDR2 ANQGSEA. The CDR3 length is 13 residues. The CDR3 DNA sequence: TGCAGCGTGATGGACAGATCCTACAATGAGCAGTTCTTC. This sequence encodes CSVMDRSYNEQFF.

This clone has just a few counts. The chain carries TRBV28 and TRBJ2-6; no clear D. CDR3 size: 14 residues. Trimming pared 8 bases from V and 2 bases from J, leaving 10 bases between. Germline lookup yields CDR1 MDHEN and CDR2 SYDVKM. The CDR3 coding sequence is TGTGCCAGCTCCGGAAACGCTGGGGCCAACGTCCTGACTTTC. Translating gives CASSGNAGANVLTF. Full variable domain (rest looked up from reference TRBV28 and TRBJ2-6): DVKVTQSSRYLVKRTGEKVFLECVQDMDHENMFWYRQDPGLGLRLIYFSYDVKMKEKGDIPEGYSVSREKKERFSLILESASTNQTSMYLCASSGNAGANVLTFGAGSRLTVL.

The J gene is TRBJ2-5, the V gene TRBV5-4, with TRBD1 matching 10 bases. After removal of 3 bases from V and 8 bases from J, the junction contained 7 bases not matched to a gene. The CDR3 is 14 amino acids. Germline values: CDR1 SGHNT, CDR2 YYREEE (reference sequence). The CDR3 sequence is CASSSTTGGATQYF. The CDR3 DNA is TGTGCCAGCAGCTCGACGACAGGGGGCGCAACCCAGTACTTC.

The chain links TRBV2 to TRBJ2-5; 8 bases are shared with TRBD2. V shed 10 bases, J shed 2 bases, and the junction held 6 bases outside the gene matches. Germline V gene lookup returns CDR1 SNHLY and CDR2 FYNNEI. The length of the CDR3 is 13 residues. CDR3 nucleotide sequence: TGTGCCACCCCGACTAGCGCTCAAGAGACCCAGTACTTC. Its translation: CATPTSAQETQYF.

In its sample, this clone was seen a few times. The J gene is TRBJ2-2, the V gene TRBV28, with TRBD1 matching 8 bases. The CDR3 runs 15 residues. V was clipped by 5 bases and J by 4 bases; unmatched bases: 6. CDR1 is MDHEN and CDR2 is SYDVKM in the germline V gene. CDR3 sequence (DNA): TGTGCCAGCAGTGCGGACAGGGTGCGCACCGGGGAGCTGTTTTTT. Its protein product is CASSADRVRTGELFF.

This clone showed up just a few times. The V call is TRBV29-1, the J call TRBJ2-1; maybe TRBD1 (5 bases). Trimming shortened V by 6 bases and J by 8 bases, and 17 bases separated the two germline ends. This CDR3 contains 13 residues. Germline CDR1 is SQVTM and CDR2 is ANQGSEA. CDR3 sequence: CSVMGLLVDEQFF. In nucleotides, the CDR3 is TGCAGCGTCATGGGGCTGTTAGTCGATGAGCAGTTCTTC.

The chain has TRBV2 and TRBJ1-1; TRBD1 matches 9 bases. CDR1 is SNHLY and CDR2 is FYNNEI in the germline V gene. With V trimmed by 8 bases and J by 11 bases, 15 bases remained unmatched. The CDR3 spans 14 residues. The CDR3 protein is CASGETGGGREAFF. The CDR3 DNA follows: TGTGCCAGCGGGGAAACAGGGGGCGGGCGAGAGGCTTTCTTT.

CDR3 sequence: CSARQGVGNTIYF. DNA of the CDR3: TGCAGCGCCCGACAGGGGGTTGGAAACACCATATATTTT. This chain joins TRBV29-1 and TRBJ1-3; the match to TRBD1 covers 9 bases. Trimming cost V 7 bases and J 3 bases; bases outside gene matches: 4. CDR1 is SQVTM and CDR2 is ANQGSEA in the germline V gene. This CDR3 comprises 13 residues.

The chain recombines TRBV13 with TRBJ2-1; D not resolved. The CDR3 extends over 15 amino acids. CDR1 and CDR2 (germline): PRHDT, FYEKMQ (reference sequence). Trimming cost V 5 bases and J 8 bases, with 19 bases left between them. The CDR3 DNA reads TGTGCCAGCAGCCGCGGACGGCCTTCGGTCGATGAGCAGTTCTTC. It specifies CASSRGRPSVDEQFF.

The chain employs TRBV9 and TRBJ2-7, with D tentatively TRBD1 (6 bases). Per germline, CDR1 SGDLS and CDR2 YYNGEE. V was cut by 0 bases and J by 3 bases, with 16 bases left in between. CDR3 size: 16 residues. The CDR3 sequence is CASSVGLRGRDYEQYF. The DNA of the CDR3 is TGTGCCAGCAGCGTAGGGCTCAGGGGCAGAGACTACGAGCAGTACTTC.

The chain employs TRBV7-9 and TRBJ1-1, with no clear D. The CDR3 loop spans 15 amino acids. Germline CDR1 reads SEHNR; CDR2 reads FQNEAQ (reference sequence). Deletions cut 0 bases from V and 4 bases from J, with 12 bases between. The CDR3 loop is CASSLALGRATEAFF. CDR3 sequence (DNA): TGTGCCAGCAGCTTAGCCCTGGGGAGGGCCACTGAAGCTTTCTTT.

The V call is TRBV29-1, the J call TRBJ1-5, with D unclear. This CDR3 is built from 13 residues. Germline assignment: CDR1 SQVTM and CDR2 ANQGSEA. The V and J ends lost 4 bases and 0 bases respectively, with 7 bases between them. CDR3 coding DNA: TGCAGCGTTGCGACGGGTAGCAATCAGCCCCAGCATTTT. This gives the protein CSVATGSNQPQHF.

The rearrangement links TRBV7-5 to TRBJ1-1. TRBV7-5 is given as a pseudogene. The CDR3 covers 13 residues. This CDR3 reads CASRLGRNTEAFF. The CDR3 coding sequence is TGTGCCAGCCGACTCGGCAGGAACACTGAAGCTTTCTTT.

This clone was counted between two and nine times. The chain links TRBV2 to TRBJ2-7; 10 nucleotides align to TRBD2. The CDR3 spans 15 residues. Trimming at V came to 4 bases and at J to 5 bases, leaving 8 bases not matched to a gene. Germline values: CDR1 SNHLY, CDR2 FYNNEI. The CDR3 DNA follows: TGTGCCAGCAGTGCCCCAGCGGGGGGGGAGGACGAGCAGTACTTC. Encoded protein: CASSAPAGGEDEQYF.

The V gene is TRBV23-1, the J gene TRBJ1-2; 9 bases agree with TRBD1. TRBV23-1 has ORF status, its function being uncertain. Germline trimming cut 5 bases from V and 0 bases from J; bases unmatched to any gene: 7. The CDR3 loop spans 16 amino acids. The CDR3 loop is CASSSRGTGTNYGYTF. CDR3 coding DNA: TGCGCCAGCAGTTCCCGCGGGACAGGGACTAACTATGGCTACACCTTC.

Only a few counts were recorded for this clone. The chain combines TRBV4-3 with TRBJ2-3; possible D gene TRBD2, 6 bases. V shed 1 base and J shed 4 bases, with 15 bases lying between them. Per germline, CDR1 LGHNA and CDR2 YSLEER. The CDR3 sequence is 16 residues long. CDR3 DNA: TGCGCCAGCAGCCAAGGATCTAGCGATGGCGCAGATACGCAGTATTTT. The encoded protein is CASSQGSSDGADTQYF.